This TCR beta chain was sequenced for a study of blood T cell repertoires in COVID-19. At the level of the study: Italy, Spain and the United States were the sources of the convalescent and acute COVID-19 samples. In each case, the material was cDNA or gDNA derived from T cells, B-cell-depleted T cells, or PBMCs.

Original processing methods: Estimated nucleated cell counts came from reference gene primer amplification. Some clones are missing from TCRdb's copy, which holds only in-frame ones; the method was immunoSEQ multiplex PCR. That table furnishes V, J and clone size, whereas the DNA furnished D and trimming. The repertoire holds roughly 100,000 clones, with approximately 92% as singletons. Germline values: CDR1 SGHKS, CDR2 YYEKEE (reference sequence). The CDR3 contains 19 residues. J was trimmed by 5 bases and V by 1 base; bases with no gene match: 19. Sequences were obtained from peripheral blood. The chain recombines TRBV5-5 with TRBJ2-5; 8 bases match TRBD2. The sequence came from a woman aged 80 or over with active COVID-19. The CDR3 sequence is CASSLSPGASGSSRETQYF. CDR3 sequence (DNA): TGTGCCAGCAGCTTGTCCCCCGGTGCGAGCGGGAGTTCCCGGGAGACCCAGTACTTC.